What follows are 8 T cell receptor beta chains derived from one specimen sequenced in a study of OX40 agonist ivuxolimab in advanced cancers. Measured with immunoSEQ multiplex PCR; TCRdb has only the in-frame clones, and not every one. This table holds about 72,000 clones, 80% to 90% found once. Specimen: CD4+ or CD8+ T cells sorted from blood, collected in a trial of the OX40 agonist ivuxolimab. These receptors originate from an adult with an advanced solid tumor such as melanoma, head and neck, liver or kidney cancer.

The chain links TRBV18 to TRBJ1-1; D uncertain. The CDR3 runs to 14 residues. Germline loops: CDR1 KGHSH, CDR2 LQKENI. Trimming stripped 8 bases from V and 0 bases from J, with 13 bases between. The CDR3 reads CASRPGSVNTEAFF. The CDR3, as DNA: TGTGCCAGCCGCCCCGGGTCGGTGAACACTGAAGCTTTCTTT. Drawing the rest from reference TRBV18 and TRBJ1-1, the complete variable domain is NAGVMQNPRHLVRRRGQEARLRCSPMKGHSHVYWYRQLPEEGLKFMVYLQKENIIDESGMPKERFSAEFPKEGPSILRIQQVVRGDSAAYFCASRPGSVNTEAFFGQGTRLTVV.

The J gene is TRBJ2-5, the V gene TRBV2; D gene unclear. The CDR3 consists of 15 residues. The ends were cut back, 0 bases at V and 1 base at J, with 9 bases in the middle. Germline assignment: CDR1 SNHLY and CDR2 FYNNEI. The CDR3 loop reads CASSEALGFQETQYF. Here the CDR3 DNA reads TGTGCCAGCAGTGAAGCGCTGGGTTTCCAAGAGACCCAGTACTTC.

The V and J genes are TRBV15 and TRBJ2-3, with 13 nucleotides matching TRBD2. The CDR3 length is 16 residues. CDR1 and CDR2 (germline): LNHNV, YYDKDF (reference sequence). V dropped 1 base and J dropped 4; count of bases not matched to a gene: 2. The CDR3 region has the DNA TGTGCCACCAGCAGAGCCGGGACTAGCGGGGCAGATACGCAGTATTTT. It translates to CATSRAGTSGADTQYF.

The chain is built from TRBV28 and TRBJ1-3, with D hard to call. The germline V gene encodes CDR1 MDHEN and CDR2 SYDVKM. Deletions cut 8 bases from V and 6 bases from J, with 14 bases between. The CDR3 extends over 13 amino acids. Here the CDR3 reads CASSKGDPNTIYF. For the CDR3, the DNA is TGTGCCAGCTCGAAGGGCGATCCAAACACCATATATTTT.

This clone turned up a few times. CDR3 sequence reads: CASGAGLYEQYF. The CDR3 DNA is TGTGCCAGCGGGGCGGGACTCTACGAGCAGTACTTC. This chain connects TRBV2 to TRBJ2-7; TRBD2 is a possible D gene (6 bases). CDR3 length: 12 residues. Trimming removed 8 bases from V and 3 bases from J, with 11 bases in between. Germline V CDR1 and CDR2: SNHLY, FYNNEI. Complete variable domain (other parts from reference TRBV2 and TRBJ2-7): EPEVTQTPSHQVTQMGQEVILRCVPISNHLYFYWYRQILGQKVEFLVSFYNNEISEKSEIFDDQFSVERPDGSNFTLKIRSTKLEDSAMYFCASGAGLYEQYFGPGTRLTVT.

In this sample, this clone turned up once. The chain uses TRBV11-2 and TRBJ2-5, with 9 bases fitting TRBD1. The CDR3 totals 14 residues. J gave up 5 bases and V 2 bases, and 3 bases lay outside the gene matches. Germline V lookup: CDR1 SGHAT, CDR2 FQNNGV. CDR3 protein: CASSLRTGEETQYF. The CDR3 coding sequence is TGTGCCAGCAGCTTAAGGACAGGGGAGGAGACCCAGTACTTC.

This clone was found a few times. In DNA, the CDR3 is TGTGCCAGCAGCCCCCCCCACCAGAACACCGGGGAGCTGTTTTTT. This encodes CASSPPHQNTGELFF. The rearrangement links TRBV9 to TRBJ2-2; D is unresolved. Germline V CDR1 and CDR2: SGDLS, YYNGEE. V dropped 4 bases and J dropped 1 base, with 11 bases sitting between them. The CDR3 length is 15 residues.

The genes are TRBV11-3 and TRBJ2-1, with a possible D match to TRBD2 (5 bases). Germline V gene sequence: CDR1 SGHNT, CDR2 YENEEA. V was shortened by 0 bases and J by 9 bases, with 12 bases between the two germline ends. This CDR3 is built from 14 residues. The DNA of the CDR3 is TGTGCCAGCAGCTTAGAAGTGGGAGTCGGTGAGCAGTTCTTC. This gives the protein CASSLEVGVGEQFF.